This T cell receptor (beta chain) was sequenced for a study of blood T cell repertoires in COVID-19. As for the study in general: Acute and convalescent COVID-19 specimens originated in the United States, Italy and Spain. Nucleic acid was either cDNA or gDNA, and it came from T cells, B-cell-depleted T cells, or PBMCs.

This CDR3 region has 15 residues. Germline values: CDR1 SGHRS, CDR2 YFSETQ. Deletions cut 0 bases from V and 2 bases from J, with 12 bases between. This clone has a single count. As processed by the authors: Reference gene primer amplification in the assay estimated nucleated cell counts. Produced via immunoSEQ multiplex PCR; TCRdb's table is partial and in-frame only. The V and J calls and the clone size are those of that table, but D and trimming were determined from the DNA. The data show approximately 140,000 clones, around 85% seen once. The sequence derives from a woman in her thirties or forties with active or convalescent COVID-19. What was sequenced was peripheral blood. The chain carries TRBV5-1 and TRBJ2-7; D may be TRBD2 (6 bases). CDR3 in DNA: TGCGCCAGCAGCTTGGAGCTAGCGAGCACCTACGAGCAGTACTTC. Its protein product is CASSLELASTYEQYF.